The 26 T cell receptor beta chains listed next were all sequenced from one sample in a study of cytomegalovirus exposure and HLA in healthy donors. Vbeta (60) and Jbeta (13) primers were used in the PCR. TCRdb's table, derived via immunoSEQ multiplex PCR, lists solely in-frame clones and lacks some. The table records about 73,000 clones, 75% of them present only once. Sequences were obtained from PBMCs. These receptors were obtained from a man in his 70s in good health and CMV-seronegative.

V is TRBV7-2 and J is TRBJ1-1; 7 bases are shared with TRBD1. The CDR3 sequence is 12 residues long. The germline gives CDR1 SGHTA, CDR2 FQGNSA. V lost 1 base to trimming and J lost 10 bases; unmatched junction nucleotides: 3. The CDR3 is CASSLGGGLAFF. As DNA, the CDR3 is TGTGCCAGCAGCTTAGGAGGGGGCCTAGCTTTCTTT. The full variable domain, in which reference TRBV7-2 and TRBJ1-1 provide the parts outside the CDR3, is GAGVSQSPSNKVTEKGKDVELRCDPISGHTALYWYRQSLGQGLEFLIYFQGNSAPDKSGLPSDRFSAERTGGSVSTLTIQRTQQEDSAVYLCASSLGGGLAFFGQGTRLTVV.

The genes are TRBV4-1 and TRBJ1-5, with TRBD1 matching 11 bases. Trimming at V came to 5 bases and at J to 6 bases, leaving 6 bases not matched to a gene. This CDR3 is built from 15 residues. CDR1 is MGHRA, CDR2 YSYEKL, per germline. CDR3 protein: CASSGRGTGGQPQHF. The DNA of the CDR3 is TGCGCCAGCAGCGGAAGAGGGACAGGGGGTCAGCCCCAGCATTTT.

The genes are TRBV7-2 and TRBJ2-7; 7 bases align to TRBD2. Trimming at V came to 3 bases and at J to 5 bases, leaving 10 bases not matched to a gene. Per germline, CDR1 SGHTA and CDR2 FQGNSA. The length of the CDR3 is 15 residues. The CDR3 region is CASSFSSGGMDEQYF. In DNA, the CDR3 is TGTGCCAGCAGCTTCTCTAGCGGAGGGATGGACGAGCAGTACTTC.

This chain joins TRBV5-6 and TRBJ1-2; tentative D call: TRBD1 (6 bases). The V and J ends lost 4 bases and 8 bases respectively, with 21 bases between them. The CDR3 covers 15 residues. Per germline, CDR1 SGHDT and CDR2 YYEEEE. The CDR3 nucleotides are TGTGCCAGCAGCCTCACTCGGGACACGACGGGAGGCTACACCTTC. Translating gives CASSLTRDTTGGYTF.

The J gene is TRBJ2-7, the V gene TRBV6-5; 9 nucleotides agree with TRBD2. The CDR3 runs to 15 residues. CDR1 and CDR2 (germline): MNHEY, SVGAGI. J lost 4 bases, V lost 5 bases, and 9 bases had no gene match. The CDR3 DNA reads as TGTGCCAGCAGTCCTTTAGCGGGAGAGGGGTACGAGCAGTACTTC. Translation gives CASSPLAGEGYEQYF.

This clone showed up just a few times. The chain joins TRBV6-1 to TRBJ1-1; no firm D call. The CDR3 loop spans 12 amino acids. V was shortened by 7 bases and J by 6 bases, with 12 bases between the two germline ends. Germline CDR1 and CDR2: MNHNS and SASEGT. CDR3 nucleotides: TGTGCCAGCACATACACCTCCGCTGAAGCTTTCTTT. This encodes CASTYTSAEAFF.

The chain has TRBV25-1 and TRBJ1-4; 8 nucleotides line up with TRBD1. This CDR3 region has 15 residues. The germline CDR1 and CDR2 sequences are MGHDK and SYGVNS. The trim removed 2 bases at V and 4 bases at J, leaving 3 bases unmatched. As DNA, the CDR3 is TGTGCCAGCAGTGAAAGGACAGGGAATAATGAAAAACTGTTTTTT. It encodes CASSERTGNNEKLFF.

The chain combines TRBV5-1 with TRBJ1-1; D unresolved. V was cut by 2 bases and J by 1 base, with 9 bases left in between. The CDR3 runs to 14 residues. Germline V gives CDR1 SGHRS, CDR2 YFSETQ. The CDR3 loop reads CASSFSSRNTEAFF. The CDR3 DNA is TGCGCCAGCAGCTTTAGCAGTCGGAACACTGAAGCTTTCTTT.

The rearrangement links TRBV6-5 to TRBJ2-7; 7 bases match TRBD1. J lost 3 bases, V lost 5 bases, and 10 bases had no gene match. Germline values: CDR1 MNHEY, CDR2 SVGAGI. The CDR3 is made up of 15 amino acids. CDR3 region: CASSQGDQAFYEQYF. The CDR3 nucleotides are TGTGCCAGCAGTCAGGGGGACCAGGCGTTCTACGAGCAGTACTTC.

CDR3: CASSVAGNEQYF. DNA of the CDR3: TGCGCCAGCAGCGTGGCCGGGAACGAGCAGTACTTC. The V gene is TRBV5-1, the J gene TRBJ2-7; perhaps TRBD2 as D (5 bases). The CDR3 spans 12 residues. In germline, CDR1 is SGHRS, CDR2 YFSETQ. V was pared by 4 bases and J by 5 bases, with 10 bases between.

V and J are TRBV19 and TRBJ2-1; 7 bases are a match to TRBD2. The germline V gene has CDR1 LNHDA and CDR2 SQIVND (reference sequence). There are 15 residues in the CDR3. V lost 7 bases and J lost 4; bases outside the gene matches: 10. The CDR3 DNA is TGTGCCAGTACTTCCAGCCCGGGGGGTTACAATGAGCAGTTCTTC. Amino acid sequence: CASTSSPGGYNEQFF.

The chain is built from TRBV5-6 and TRBJ2-2; possible D gene TRBD1, 6 bases. Germline CDR1 and CDR2: SGHDT and YYEEEE. CDR3 length: 13 residues. V was cut by 4 bases and J by 4 bases, with 8 bases left in between. The CDR3 sequence is CASSPRGTGELFF. In DNA form, the CDR3 reads TGTGCCAGCAGCCCCAGGGGCACCGGGGAGCTGTTTTTT.

In this sample, this clone turned up a few times. The chain has TRBV10-3 and TRBJ2-7; 9 bases are shared with TRBD2. Trimming cost V 4 bases and J 4 bases; bases outside gene matches: 8. CDR3 length: 15 residues. Per the germline V gene, CDR1 is ENHRY and CDR2 is SYGVKD. CDR3 sequence: CAISVGSGSLYEQYF. In nucleotides, the CDR3 is TGTGCCATCAGTGTTGGTAGCGGGAGCTTATACGAGCAGTACTTC.

As for this clone: One junction end does not reproduce the germline sequence, and a read error may be involved. The genes are TRBV6-1 and TRBJ2-7; no clear D. The CDR3 is made up of 12 amino acids. Germline V gives CDR1 MNHNS, CDR2 SASEGT. In nucleotides, the CDR3 is TGTGCCAGCCGTGATTACTCCTACGAGCAGTACTTC. As protein: CASRDYSYEQYF.

V usage is TRBV5-5 and J usage is TRBJ2-7; no clear D. Germline CDR1 SGHKS, CDR2 YYEKEE (reference sequence). The V end lost 4 bases, the J end lost 0 bases, and 20 bases lay between the germline ends. The CDR3 runs to 17 residues. The CDR3 bases are TGTGCCAGCAGCCCAACCCCCTTGACACACAGCTCCTACGAGCAGTACTTC. This gives the protein CASSPTPLTHSSYEQYF.

CDR3 in DNA: TGTGCCAGCAGACCACAGCCTCAACTTTCCTACGAGCAGTACTTC. The encoded protein is CASRPQPQLSYEQYF. The chain links TRBV27 to TRBJ2-7, with D hard to call. Germline values: CDR1 MNHEY, CDR2 SMNVEV (reference sequence). This CDR3 region has 15 residues. The germline V and J ends were trimmed by 6 bases and 1 base, with 16 bases remaining between them.

This clone was seen more than once but under ten times. The rearrangement uses TRBV7-2 and TRBJ2-3; TRBD2 might be the D (5 bases). The CDR3 is 14 residues long. The V end was cut by 2 bases, the J end by 4 bases, with 10 bases between. The germline gives CDR1 SGHTA, CDR2 FQGNSA. The CDR3 bases are TGTGCCAGCAGCTTAACGCTAGCTGCAGATACGCAGTATTTT. It yields the protein CASSLTLAADTQYF.

The V call is TRBV11-2, the J call TRBJ2-7, with unresolved D. Germline V gene data show CDR1 as SGHAT and CDR2 as FQNNGV. The CDR3 extends over 14 amino acids. Trimming removed 0 bases at V and 2 bases at J, with 8 bases between. This CDR3 is CASSLEAPAYEQYF. The CDR3 region has the DNA TGTGCCAGCAGCTTAGAGGCTCCAGCCTACGAGCAGTACTTC. Variable domain in full (rest from reference TRBV11-2 and TRBJ2-7): EAGVAQSPRYKIIEKRQSVAFWCNPISGHATLYWYQQILGQGPKLLIQFQNNGVVDDSQLPKDRFSAERLKGVDSTLKIQPAKLEDSAVYLCASSLEAPAYEQYFGPGTRLTVT.

The chain recombines TRBV30 with TRBJ1-2; a possible D gene is TRBD1 (6 bases). The germline gives CDR1 GTSNPN, CDR2 SVGIG (reference sequence). CDR3 length: 15 residues. The V and J ends lost 0 bases and 7 bases respectively, with 18 bases between them. The CDR3 loop reads CAWSVRGRGRSGYTF. The DNA of the CDR3 is TGTGCCTGGAGTGTAAGGGGCAGGGGACGATCTGGCTACACCTTC.

V is TRBV15 and J is TRBJ2-5; 7 nucleotides agree with TRBD2. Germline lookup yields CDR1 LNHNV and CDR2 YYDKDF (reference sequence). J lost 5 bases, V lost 10 bases, and 13 bases had no gene match. The CDR3 is made up of 14 amino acids. In nucleotides, the CDR3 is TGTGCCATTGGGAGTCGGGCGGGAGTGGAGACCCAGTACTTC. This gives the protein CAIGSRAGVETQYF.

The chain combines TRBV7-6 with TRBJ1-5; D call uncertain. The CDR3 is 14 amino acids. V was shortened by 1 base and J by 0 bases, with 4 bases between the two germline ends. CDR1 is SGHVS, CDR2 FNYEAQ, per germline. CDR3 sequence: CASSLGPSNQPQHF. The CDR3 coding sequence is TGTGCCAGCAGCTTAGGGCCTAGCAATCAGCCCCAGCATTTT.

In this sample, this clone turned up a few times. The chain couples TRBV7-9 to TRBJ2-3, with TRBD2 identical over 7 bases. This CDR3 has 14 amino acids. Trimming took 11 bases from V and 1 from J; bases not matched to a gene: 9. Germline V gene sequence: CDR1 SEHNR, CDR2 FQNEAQ (reference sequence). The CDR3 bases are TGTGCCTACATAGCGGGCGCCGGCACAGATACGCAGTATTTT. It codes for CAYIAGAGTDTQYF.

This clone was detected only once. The genes are TRBV5-1 and TRBJ2-2; D is ambiguous. Deletions cut 2 bases from V and 1 base from J, with 6 bases between. Germline V lookup: CDR1 SGHRS, CDR2 YFSETQ. The CDR3 has 14 residues. Written as DNA, the CDR3 is TGCGCCAGCAGCTTTTCGGGGAACACCGGGGAGCTGTTTTTT. This codes for CASSFSGNTGELFF.

In this sample, this clone turned up once. V gene TRBV5-1 combines with J gene TRBJ2-2; the D gene is possibly TRBD2 (5 bases). Trimming pared 5 bases from V and 7 bases from J, leaving 15 bases between. CDR1 is SGHRS and CDR2 is YFSETQ in the germline V gene. This CDR3 comprises 14 residues. The CDR3 region has the DNA TGCGCCAGCAGTCAACGCGTCGGGGACGGGGAGCTGTTTTTT. This gives the protein CASSQRVGDGELFF.

In its sample, this clone was seen a few times. The V gene is TRBV5-1, the J gene TRBJ1-6; tentatively, D is TRBD1 (6 bases). This CDR3 region has 19 residues. Germline V CDR1 and CDR2: SGHRS, YFSETQ. V was trimmed by 5 bases and J by 0 bases, leaving 21 bases between them. CDR3: CASSSTPGTPSSYNSPLHF. The DNA of the CDR3 is TGCGCCAGCAGTTCGACCCCCGGGACACCGAGCTCCTATAATTCACCCCTCCACTTT.

This chain joins TRBV6-1 and TRBJ1-6; 11 bases line up with TRBD1. Germline V lookup: CDR1 MNHNS, CDR2 SASEGT. CDR3 size: 15 residues. The ends lost 4 bases at V and 7 bases at J; junction bases unmatched: 3. The CDR3 reads CASSARDRGNSPLHF. CDR3 coding DNA: TGTGCCAGCAGTGCCCGGGACAGGGGGAATTCACCCCTCCACTTT.